This T cell receptor (beta chain) was sequenced for a study of chemoradiotherapy in HPV16-positive cancers. Whole-study results and caveats: During treatment, candidate HPV-specific clones and E7-related motifs expanded in tumor.

A note on this clone: Its antigen is still unknown.

The CDR3 contains 15 residues. Germline CDR1 MGHRA, CDR2 YSYEKL. With V trimmed by 1 base and J by 3 bases, 4 bases remained unmatched. This table comes from immunoSEQ multiplex PCR, and its TCRdb copy is limited to in-frame clones, with some not included. Among about 12,000 clones listed, around 80% were seen once. This sample was obtained from a patient who underwent chemoradiotherapy. The chain recombines TRBV4-1 with TRBJ2-3, with 7 bases matching TRBD2. This receptor was identified in a human donor with HPV-associated anogenital cancer. CDR3 sequence: CASSQVGGTTDTQYF. CDR3 DNA: TGCGCCAGCAGCCAAGTCGGGGGGACGACAGATACGCAGTATTTT.